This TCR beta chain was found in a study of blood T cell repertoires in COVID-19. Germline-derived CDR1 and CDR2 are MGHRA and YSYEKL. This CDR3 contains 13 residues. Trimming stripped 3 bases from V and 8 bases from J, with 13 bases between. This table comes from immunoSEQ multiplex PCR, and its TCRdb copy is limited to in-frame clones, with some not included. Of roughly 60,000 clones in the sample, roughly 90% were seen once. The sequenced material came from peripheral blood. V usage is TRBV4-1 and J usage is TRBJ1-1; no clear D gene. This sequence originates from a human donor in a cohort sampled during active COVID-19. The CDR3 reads CASSQVLSEEAFF. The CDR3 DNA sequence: TGCGCCAGCAGCCAGGTGCTTAGCGAGGAAGCTTTCTTT.